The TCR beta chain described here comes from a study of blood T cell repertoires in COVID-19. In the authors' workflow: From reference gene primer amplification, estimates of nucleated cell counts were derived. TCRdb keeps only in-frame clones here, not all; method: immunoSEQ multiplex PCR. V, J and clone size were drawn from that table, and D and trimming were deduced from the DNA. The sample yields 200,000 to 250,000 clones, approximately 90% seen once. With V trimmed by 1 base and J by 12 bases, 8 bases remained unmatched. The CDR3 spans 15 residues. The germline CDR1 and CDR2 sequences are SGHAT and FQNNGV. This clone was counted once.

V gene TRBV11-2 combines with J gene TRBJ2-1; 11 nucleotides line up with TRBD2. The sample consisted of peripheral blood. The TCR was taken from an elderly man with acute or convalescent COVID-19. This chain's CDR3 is CASSLVLAGGSVQFF. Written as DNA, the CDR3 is TGTGCCAGCAGCTTAGTTTTAGCGGGAGGGTCTGTGCAGTTCTTC.